This T cell receptor (beta chain) was identified during a study of T cells in Graves' hyperthyroidism and ophthalmopathy. Germline V gene data show CDR1 as SGHTA and CDR2 as FQGNSA. The CDR3 spans 14 residues. Trimming took 5 bases from V and 8 from J; bases not matched to a gene: 5. What was amplified from RNA transcripts were TCR beta CDR3 regions. First-round RT-PCR of the TCR CDR3 relied on the HTBI primer set. TCRdb fed the multiplex PCR reads into MiXCR, producing one record per CDR3 protein. The repertoire has 490,000 or so distinct CDR3 sequences, about 16% of them found once; the top ten carry about 29%.

The specimen sequenced was blood. The receptor was derived from a woman in her twenties or thirties with Graves' ophthalmopathy. The chain employs TRBV7-2 and TRBJ1-3; TRBD1 agrees at 11 bases. CDR3 nucleotide sequence: TGTGCCAGCAGCGCCGGGACAGGGGGATACACCATATATTTT. Protein product: CASSAGTGGYTIYF.